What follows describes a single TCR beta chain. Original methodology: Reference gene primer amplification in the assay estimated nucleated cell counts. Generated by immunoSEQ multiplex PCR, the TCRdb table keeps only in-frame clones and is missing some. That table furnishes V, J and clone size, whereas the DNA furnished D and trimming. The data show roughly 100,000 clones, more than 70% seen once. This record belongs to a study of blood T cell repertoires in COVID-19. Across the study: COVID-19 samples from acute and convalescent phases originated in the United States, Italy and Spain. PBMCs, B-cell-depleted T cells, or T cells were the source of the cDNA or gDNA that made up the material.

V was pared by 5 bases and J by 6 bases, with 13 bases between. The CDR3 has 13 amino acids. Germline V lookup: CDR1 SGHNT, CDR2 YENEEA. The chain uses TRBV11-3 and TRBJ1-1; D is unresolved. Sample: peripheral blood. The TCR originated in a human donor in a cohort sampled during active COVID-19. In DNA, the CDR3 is TGTGCCAGCAGCGACCGAGCGGGAGCTGAAGCTTTCTTT. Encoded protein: CASSDRAGAEAFF. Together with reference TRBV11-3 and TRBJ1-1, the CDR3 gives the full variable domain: EAGVVQSPRYKIIEKKQPVAFWCNPISGHNTLYWYLQNLGQGPELLIRYENEEAVDDSQLPKDRFSAERLKGVDSTLKIQPAELGDSAVYLCASSDRAGAEAFFGQGTRLTVV.